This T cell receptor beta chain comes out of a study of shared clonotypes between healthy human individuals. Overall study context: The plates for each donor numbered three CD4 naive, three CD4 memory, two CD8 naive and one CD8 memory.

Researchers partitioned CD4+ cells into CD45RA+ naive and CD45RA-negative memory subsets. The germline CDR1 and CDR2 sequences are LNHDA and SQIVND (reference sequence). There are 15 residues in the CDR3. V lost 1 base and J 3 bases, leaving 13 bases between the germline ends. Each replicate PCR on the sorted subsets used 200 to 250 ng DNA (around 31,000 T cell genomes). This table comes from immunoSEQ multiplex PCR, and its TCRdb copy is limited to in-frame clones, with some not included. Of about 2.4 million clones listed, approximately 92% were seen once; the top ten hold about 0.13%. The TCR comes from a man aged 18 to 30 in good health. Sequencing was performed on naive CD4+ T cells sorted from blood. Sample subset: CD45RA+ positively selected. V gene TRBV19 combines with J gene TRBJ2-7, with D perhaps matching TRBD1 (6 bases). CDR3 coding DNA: TGTGCCAGTAGTATAGTAGGAGACAGGAGCTACGAGCAGTACTTC. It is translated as CASSIVGDRSYEQYF.